The sequence of this TCR beta chain was determined in a study of tumor-infiltrating lymphocytes in primary liver carcinoma. Total RNA amounting to around 450 ng was the source from which TCR beta cDNA was made with a constant-region primer. Slightly modified ARM-PCR with three nested multiplex PCR rounds yielded TCR beta libraries. For approximately 9 cycles apiece, the opening two PCR rounds ran with TRBV1-TRBV30 forward primers and a C-beta reverse primer. TCRdb called the multiplex PCR reads again in MiXCR, with one record for every CDR3 protein. The sample has under 50,000 distinct CDR3 sequences; approximately 70% are singletons. Remarks on this clonotype: Its target is unknown.

From roughly 18-30 mg of unsorted bulk tissue, DNA and RNA were co-extracted together. Donors underwent surgery for histopathologically diagnosed primary liver carcinoma. Whole-study results and caveats: Between tumor regions, pairs overlapped more than tumor-adjacent and tumor-blood pairs did.

The V gene's germline CDR1 is LGHNA and CDR2 YNFKEQ. V was pared by 5 bases and J by 0 bases, with 17 bases between. CDR3 length: 16 residues. The TCR was taken from a man aged 40-55 years with primary liver carcinoma and hepatitis B virus infection. J is TRBJ2-7 and V is TRBV4-2; maybe TRBD2 (6 bases). Sequencing was performed on liver tumor tissue from sampling region 5. Described subset: tumor region T5, tumor centre. The CDR3 region is CASSELAGRSSYEQYF. CDR3 bases: TGTGCCAGCAGCGAACTAGCTGGAAGGTCCTCCTACGAGCAGTACTTC.